This TCR beta chain was observed in a study of T cells in Graves' hyperthyroidism and ophthalmopathy. Study conclusions and caveats: Blood also carried most thyroid clonotypes expanded above 0.001.

This clonotype came up many times. The antigen remains undetermined. Patients with uncontrolled infections, other autoimmune diseases, pregnancy or lactation were excluded. Used for diagnoses were clinical symptoms, serum thyroxine and TRAb, thyroid ultrasound and orbital computed tomography. The PBMCs had their origin in more than 9.5 ml of fresh peripheral blood. RNA transcripts were the template for amplifying TCR beta CDR3 regions. RT-PCR in the first round (using the HTBI primer set) targeted the TCR CDR3. TCRdb reprocessed the multiplex PCR reads with MiXCR, giving one entry per CDR3 protein. This table has about 400,000 distinct CDR3 sequences, roughly 15% appearing once. The CDR3 has 13 amino acids. V lost 8 bases and J 3 bases, leaving 14 bases between the germline ends.

The specimen was blood. The chain recombines TRBV12-3 or TRBV12-4 with TRBJ2-7; possibly TRBD1 or TRBD2 for D (6 bases each). The sequence came from a woman aged 18-29 years with Graves' hyperthyroidism. The CDR3 here is CASGRGAIYEQYF. DNA of the CDR3: TGTGCCAGCGGAAGGGGGGCTATCTACGAGCAGTACTTC.